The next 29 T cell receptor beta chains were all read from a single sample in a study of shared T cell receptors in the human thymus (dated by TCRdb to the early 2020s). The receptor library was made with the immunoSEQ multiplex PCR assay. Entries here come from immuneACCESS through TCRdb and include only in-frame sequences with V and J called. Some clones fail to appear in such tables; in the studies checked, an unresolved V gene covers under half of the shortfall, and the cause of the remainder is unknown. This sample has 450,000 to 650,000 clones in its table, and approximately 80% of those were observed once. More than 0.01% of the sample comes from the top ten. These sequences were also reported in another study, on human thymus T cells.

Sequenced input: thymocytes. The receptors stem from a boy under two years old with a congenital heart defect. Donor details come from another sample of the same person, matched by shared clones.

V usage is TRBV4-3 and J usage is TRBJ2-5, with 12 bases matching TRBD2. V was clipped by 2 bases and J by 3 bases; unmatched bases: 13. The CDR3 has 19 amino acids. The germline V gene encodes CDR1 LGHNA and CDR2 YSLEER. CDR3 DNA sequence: TGCGCCAGCAGCCAACAACCTCTGGGACTAGCGGGCCCTAAAGAGACCCAGTACTTC. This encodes CASSQQPLGLAGPKETQYF.

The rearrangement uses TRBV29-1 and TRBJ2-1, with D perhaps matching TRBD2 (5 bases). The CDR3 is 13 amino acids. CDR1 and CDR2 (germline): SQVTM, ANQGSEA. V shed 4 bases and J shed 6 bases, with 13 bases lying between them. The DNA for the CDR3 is TGCAGCGTTGGGCGGGCGGGTAGCAATGAGCAGTTCTTC. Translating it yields CSVGRAGSNEQFF.

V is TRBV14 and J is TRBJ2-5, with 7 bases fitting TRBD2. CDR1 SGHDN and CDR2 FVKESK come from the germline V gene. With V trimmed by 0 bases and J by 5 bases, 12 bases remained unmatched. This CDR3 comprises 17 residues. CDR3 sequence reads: CASSQDVRGRRGETQYF. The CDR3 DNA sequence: TGTGCCAGCAGCCAAGATGTAAGGGGACGGCGGGGGGAGACCCAGTACTTC.

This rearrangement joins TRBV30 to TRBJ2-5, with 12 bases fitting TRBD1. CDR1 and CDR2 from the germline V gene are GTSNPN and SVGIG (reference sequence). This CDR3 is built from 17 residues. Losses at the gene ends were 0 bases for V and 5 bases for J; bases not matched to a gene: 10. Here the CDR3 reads CAWSVERDRGLGETQYF. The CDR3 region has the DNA TGTGCCTGGAGTGTTGAAAGGGACAGGGGGCTTGGGGAGACCCAGTACTTC.

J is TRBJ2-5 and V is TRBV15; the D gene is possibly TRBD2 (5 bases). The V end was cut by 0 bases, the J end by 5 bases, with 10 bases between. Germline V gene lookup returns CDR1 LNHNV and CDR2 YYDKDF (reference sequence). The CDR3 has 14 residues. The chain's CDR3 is CATSRDPGSETQYF. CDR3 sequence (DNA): TGTGCCACCAGCAGAGATCCGGGGAGTGAGACCCAGTACTTC.

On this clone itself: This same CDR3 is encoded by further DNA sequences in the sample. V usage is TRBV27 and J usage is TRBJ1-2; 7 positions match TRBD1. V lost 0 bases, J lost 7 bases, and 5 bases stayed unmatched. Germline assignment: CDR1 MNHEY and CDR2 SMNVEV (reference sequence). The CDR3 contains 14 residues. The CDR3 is CASSLSRQGRGYTF. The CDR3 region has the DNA TGTGCCAGCAGTTTATCTCGACAGGGACGTGGCTACACCTTC.

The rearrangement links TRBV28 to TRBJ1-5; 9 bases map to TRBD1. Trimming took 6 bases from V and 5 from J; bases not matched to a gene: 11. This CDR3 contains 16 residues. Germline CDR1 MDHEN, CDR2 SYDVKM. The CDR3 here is CASSPGQGSLDQPQHF. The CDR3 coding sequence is TGTGCCAGCAGCCCAGGACAGGGGAGCCTAGATCAGCCCCAGCATTTT.

This chain's CDR3 is CARSRRRVPYEQYF. As DNA, the CDR3 is TGTGCCAGGTCCCGGAGAAGAGTACCCTACGAGCAGTACTTC. The chain carries TRBV2 and TRBJ2-7; no clear D gene. The germline V gene has CDR1 SNHLY and CDR2 FYNNEI. The CDR3 sequence is 14 residues long. Trimming cost V 9 bases and J 2 bases, with 17 bases left between them.

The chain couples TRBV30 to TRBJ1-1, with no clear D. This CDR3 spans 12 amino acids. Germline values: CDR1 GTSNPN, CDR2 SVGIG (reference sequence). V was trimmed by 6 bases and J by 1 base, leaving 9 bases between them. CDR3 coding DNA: TGTGCCTGTATTCCCCGGAACACTGAAGCTTTCTTT. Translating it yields CACIPRNTEAFF.

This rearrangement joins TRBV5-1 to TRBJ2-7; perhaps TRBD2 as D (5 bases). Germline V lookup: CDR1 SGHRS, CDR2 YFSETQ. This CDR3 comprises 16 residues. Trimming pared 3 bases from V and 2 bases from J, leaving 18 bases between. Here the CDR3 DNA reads TGCGCCAGCAGCTGCAACGGGGTCTCGGCGCCCTACGAGCAGTACTTC. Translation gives CASSCNGVSAPYEQYF.

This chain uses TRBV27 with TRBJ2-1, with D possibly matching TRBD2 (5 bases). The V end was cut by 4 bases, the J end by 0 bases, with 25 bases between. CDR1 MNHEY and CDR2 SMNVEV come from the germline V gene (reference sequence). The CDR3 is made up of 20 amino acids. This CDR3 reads CASSCGWVTSFRCSYNEQFF. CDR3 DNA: TGTGCCAGCAGTTGCGGGTGGGTTACTAGTTTCCGATGCTCCTACAATGAGCAGTTCTTC.

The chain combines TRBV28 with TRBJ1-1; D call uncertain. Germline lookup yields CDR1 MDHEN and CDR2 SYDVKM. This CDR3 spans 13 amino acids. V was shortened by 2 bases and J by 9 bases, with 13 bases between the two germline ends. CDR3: CASSLSSGLQAFF. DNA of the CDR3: TGTGCCAGCAGTTTAAGTAGCGGGTTACAAGCTTTCTTT. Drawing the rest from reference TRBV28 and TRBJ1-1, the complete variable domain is DVKVTQSSRYLVKRTGEKVFLECVQDMDHENMFWYRQDPGLGLRLIYFSYDVKMKEKGDIPEGYSVSREKKERFSLILESASTNQTSMYLCASSLSSGLQAFFGQGTRLTVV.

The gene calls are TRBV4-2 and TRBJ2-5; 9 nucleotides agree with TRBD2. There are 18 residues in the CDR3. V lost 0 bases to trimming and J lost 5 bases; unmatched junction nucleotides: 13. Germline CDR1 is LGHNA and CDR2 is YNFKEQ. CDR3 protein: CASSQDRGSGRVRETQYF. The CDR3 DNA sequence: TGTGCCAGCAGCCAAGATCGGGGTAGCGGGAGAGTGAGGGAGACCCAGTACTTC.

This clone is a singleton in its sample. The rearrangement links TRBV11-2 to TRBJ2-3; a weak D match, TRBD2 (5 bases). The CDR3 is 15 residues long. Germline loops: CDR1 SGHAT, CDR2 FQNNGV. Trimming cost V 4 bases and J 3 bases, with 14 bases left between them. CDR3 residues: CASSSGKMTTDTQYF. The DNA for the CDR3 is TGTGCCAGCAGCTCCGGGAAAATGACGACAGATACGCAGTATTTT.

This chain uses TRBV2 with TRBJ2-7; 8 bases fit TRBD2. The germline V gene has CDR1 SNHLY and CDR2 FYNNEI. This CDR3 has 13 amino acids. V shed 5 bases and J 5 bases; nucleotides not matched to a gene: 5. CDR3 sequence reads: CASSPGGPDEQYF. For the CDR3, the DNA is TGTGCCAGCAGTCCGGGAGGGCCGGACGAGCAGTACTTC.

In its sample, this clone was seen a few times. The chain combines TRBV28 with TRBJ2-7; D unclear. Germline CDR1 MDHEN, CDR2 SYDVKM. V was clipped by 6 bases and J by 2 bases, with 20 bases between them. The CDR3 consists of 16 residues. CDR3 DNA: TGTGCCAGCAGGCCACACCACGGATTACGGGCCTACGAGCAGTACTTC. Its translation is CASRPHHGLRAYEQYF.

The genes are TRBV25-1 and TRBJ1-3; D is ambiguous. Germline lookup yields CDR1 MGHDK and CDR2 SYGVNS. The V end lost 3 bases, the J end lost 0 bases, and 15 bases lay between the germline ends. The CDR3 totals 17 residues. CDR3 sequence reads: CASSDGYGRNSGNTIYF. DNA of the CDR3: TGTGCCAGCAGTGATGGGTATGGGAGGAACTCTGGAAACACCATATATTTT.

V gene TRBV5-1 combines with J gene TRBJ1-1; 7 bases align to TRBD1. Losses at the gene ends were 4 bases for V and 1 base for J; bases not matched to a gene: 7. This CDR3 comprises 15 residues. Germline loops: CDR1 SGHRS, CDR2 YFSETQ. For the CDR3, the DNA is TGCGCCAGCAGCAAGACCGGGACAGCGAACACTGAAGCTTTCTTT. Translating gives CASSKTGTANTEAFF.

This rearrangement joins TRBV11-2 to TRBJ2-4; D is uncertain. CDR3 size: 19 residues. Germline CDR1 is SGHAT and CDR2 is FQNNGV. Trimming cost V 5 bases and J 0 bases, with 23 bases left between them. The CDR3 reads CASSHIIERRLLAKNIQYF. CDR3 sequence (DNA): TGTGCCAGCAGCCACATTATCGAAAGACGACTGTTAGCCAAAAACATTCAGTACTTC.

Here the CDR3 DNA reads TGCAGCGTTCCCCGGGGGACAGGGGATGGCTACACCTTC. It encodes CSVPRGTGDGYTF. This chain links TRBV29-1 with TRBJ1-2; 10 bases are a match to TRBD1. J lost 6 bases, V lost 5 bases, and 6 bases had no gene match. The germline CDR1 and CDR2 sequences are SQVTM and ANQGSEA. The CDR3 contains 13 residues.

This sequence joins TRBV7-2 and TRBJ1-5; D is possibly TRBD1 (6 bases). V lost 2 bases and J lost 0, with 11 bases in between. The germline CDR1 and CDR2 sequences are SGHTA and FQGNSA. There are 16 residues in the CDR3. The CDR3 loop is CASSLTRQDSNQPQHF. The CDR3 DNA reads TGTGCCAGCAGCTTAACCAGACAGGATAGCAATCAGCCCCAGCATTTT.

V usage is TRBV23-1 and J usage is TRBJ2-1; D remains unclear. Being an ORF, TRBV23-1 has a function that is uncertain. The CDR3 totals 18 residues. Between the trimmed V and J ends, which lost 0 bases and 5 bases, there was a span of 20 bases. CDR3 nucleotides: TGCGCCAGCAGTCAATCCGTAGACCACCAGGTCCGTAACAATGAGCAGTTCTTC. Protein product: CASSQSVDHQVRNNEQFF.

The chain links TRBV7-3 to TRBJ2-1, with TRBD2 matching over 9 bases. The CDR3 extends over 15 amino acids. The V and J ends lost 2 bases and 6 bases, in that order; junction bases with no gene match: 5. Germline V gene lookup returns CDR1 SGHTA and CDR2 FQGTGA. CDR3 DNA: TGTGCCAGCAGCTTAGAACTAGCGGGCTCCAATGAGCAGTTCTTC. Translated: CASSLELAGSNEQFF. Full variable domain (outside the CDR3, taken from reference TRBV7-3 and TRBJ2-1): GAGVSQTPSNKVTEKGKYVELRCDPISGHTALYWYRQSLGQGPEFLIYFQGTGAADDSGLPNDRFFAVRPEGSVSTLKIQRTERGDSAVYLCASSLELAGSNEQFFGPGTRLTVL.

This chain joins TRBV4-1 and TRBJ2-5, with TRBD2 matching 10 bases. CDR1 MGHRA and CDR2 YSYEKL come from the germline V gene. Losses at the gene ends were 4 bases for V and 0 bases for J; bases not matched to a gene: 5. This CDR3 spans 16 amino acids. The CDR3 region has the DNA TGCGCCAGCAGCCGCCTACTAGCGGGAAACCAAGAGACCCAGTACTTC. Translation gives CASSRLLAGNQETQYF.

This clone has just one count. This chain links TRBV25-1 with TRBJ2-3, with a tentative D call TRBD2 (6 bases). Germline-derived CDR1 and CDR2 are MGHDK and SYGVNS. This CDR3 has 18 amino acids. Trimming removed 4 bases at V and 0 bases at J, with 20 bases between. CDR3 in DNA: TGTGCCAGCAGTGGAGCGTTGGGGGGAGGTTGGAGCACAGATACGCAGTATTTT. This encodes CASSGALGGGWSTDTQYF.

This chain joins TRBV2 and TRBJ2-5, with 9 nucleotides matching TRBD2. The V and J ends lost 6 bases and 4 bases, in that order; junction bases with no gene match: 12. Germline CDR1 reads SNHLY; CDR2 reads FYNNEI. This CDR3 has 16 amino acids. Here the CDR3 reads CASRDTGTSNRETQYF. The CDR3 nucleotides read TGTGCCAGCAGAGATACCGGGACTAGCAACCGAGAGACCCAGTACTTC.

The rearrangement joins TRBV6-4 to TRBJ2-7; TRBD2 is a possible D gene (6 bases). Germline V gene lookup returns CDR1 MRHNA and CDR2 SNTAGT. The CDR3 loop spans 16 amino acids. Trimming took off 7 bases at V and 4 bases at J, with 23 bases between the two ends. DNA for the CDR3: TGTGCCAGCACGGCTCGGGGACTTAAAAGGACGTACGAGCAGTACTTC. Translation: CASTARGLKRTYEQYF.

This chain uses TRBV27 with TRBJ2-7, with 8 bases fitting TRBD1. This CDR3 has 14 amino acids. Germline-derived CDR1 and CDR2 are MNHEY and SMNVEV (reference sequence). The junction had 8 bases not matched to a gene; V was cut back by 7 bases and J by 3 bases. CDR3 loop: CASKQGGHFYEQYF. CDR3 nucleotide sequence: TGTGCCAGCAAACAGGGGGGCCACTTCTACGAGCAGTACTTC.

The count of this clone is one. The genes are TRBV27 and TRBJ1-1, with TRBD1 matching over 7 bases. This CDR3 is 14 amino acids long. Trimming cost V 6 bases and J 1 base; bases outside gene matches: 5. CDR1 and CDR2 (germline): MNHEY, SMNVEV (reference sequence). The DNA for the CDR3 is TGTGCCAGCAGCATGCGGGACAGGAACACTGAAGCTTTCTTT. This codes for CASSMRDRNTEAFF.